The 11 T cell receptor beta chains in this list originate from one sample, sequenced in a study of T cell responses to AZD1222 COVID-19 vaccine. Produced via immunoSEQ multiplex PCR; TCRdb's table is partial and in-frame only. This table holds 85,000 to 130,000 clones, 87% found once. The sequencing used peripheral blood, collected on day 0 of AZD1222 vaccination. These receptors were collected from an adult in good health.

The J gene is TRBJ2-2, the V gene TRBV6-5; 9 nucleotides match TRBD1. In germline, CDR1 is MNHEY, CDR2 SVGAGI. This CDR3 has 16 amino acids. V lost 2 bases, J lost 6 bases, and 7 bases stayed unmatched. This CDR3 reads CASSYGGQGEAGELFF. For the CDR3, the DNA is TGTGCCAGCAGTTACGGGGGACAGGGCGAGGCCGGGGAGCTGTTTTTT.

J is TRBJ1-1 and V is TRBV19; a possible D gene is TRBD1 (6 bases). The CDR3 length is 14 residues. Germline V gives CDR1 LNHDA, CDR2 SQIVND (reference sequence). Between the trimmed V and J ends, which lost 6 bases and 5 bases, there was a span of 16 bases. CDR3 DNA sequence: TGTGCCAGTAGCCCTTCACAGGGTTGGACTGAAGCTTTCTTT. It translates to CASSPSQGWTEAFF.

The DNA of the CDR3 is TGTGCCACCTCCCGGGCCGGGGGGAATGAGCAGTTCTTC. This sequence encodes CATSRAGGNEQFF. The V call is TRBV12-3 or TRBV12-4, the J call TRBJ2-1, with TRBD2 matching over 7 bases. V lost 10 bases, J lost 7 bases, and 10 bases stayed unmatched. The CDR3 contains 13 residues.

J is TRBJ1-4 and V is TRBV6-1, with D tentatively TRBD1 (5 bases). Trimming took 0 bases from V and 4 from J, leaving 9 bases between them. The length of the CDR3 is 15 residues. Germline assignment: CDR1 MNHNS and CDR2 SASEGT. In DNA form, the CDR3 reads TGTGCCAGCAGTGAAGCGCGCGGGGGTAATGAAAAACTGTTTTTT. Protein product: CASSEARGGNEKLFF.

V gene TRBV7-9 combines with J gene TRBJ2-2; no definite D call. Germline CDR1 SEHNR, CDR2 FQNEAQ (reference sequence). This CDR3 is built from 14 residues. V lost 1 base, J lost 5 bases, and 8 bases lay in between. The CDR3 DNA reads TGTGCCAGCAGCTTAGTGGGCAGGACCGGGGAGCTGTTTTTT. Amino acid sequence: CASSLVGRTGELFF. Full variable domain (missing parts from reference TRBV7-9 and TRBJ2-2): DTGVSQNPRHKITKRGQNVTFRCDPISEHNRLYWYRQTLGQGPEFLTYFQNEAQLEKSRLLSDRFSAERPKGSFSTLEIQRTEQGDSAMYLCASSLVGRTGELFFGEGSRLTVL.

CDR3 DNA: TGCGCCAGCAGCCAAGAGGTCGCAGTATCCCACTCTGGAAACACCATATATTTT. This translates into CASSQEVAVSHSGNTIYF. V usage is TRBV4-3 and J usage is TRBJ1-3, with D unclear. Trimming took off 0 bases at V and 0 bases at J, with 15 bases between the two ends. The CDR3 contains 18 residues. Germline assignment: CDR1 LGHNA and CDR2 YSLEER.

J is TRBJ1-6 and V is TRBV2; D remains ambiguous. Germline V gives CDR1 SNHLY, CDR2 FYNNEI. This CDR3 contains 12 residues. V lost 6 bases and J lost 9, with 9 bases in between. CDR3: CASRIHTSPLHF. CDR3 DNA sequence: TGTGCCAGCAGGATACATACTTCACCCCTCCACTTT.

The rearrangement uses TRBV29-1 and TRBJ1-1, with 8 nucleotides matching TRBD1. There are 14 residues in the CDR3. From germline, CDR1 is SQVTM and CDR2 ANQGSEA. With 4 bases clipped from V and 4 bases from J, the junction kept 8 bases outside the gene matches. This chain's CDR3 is CSVAQGARGTEAFF. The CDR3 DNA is TGCAGCGTTGCGCAGGGGGCTAGGGGCACTGAAGCTTTCTTT.

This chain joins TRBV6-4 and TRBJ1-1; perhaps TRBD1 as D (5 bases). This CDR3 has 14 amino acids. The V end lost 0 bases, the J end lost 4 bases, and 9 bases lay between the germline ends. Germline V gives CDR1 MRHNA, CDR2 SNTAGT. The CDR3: CASSDSSQGTEAFF. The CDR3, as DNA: TGTGCCAGCAGTGACTCGAGTCAGGGCACTGAAGCTTTCTTT.

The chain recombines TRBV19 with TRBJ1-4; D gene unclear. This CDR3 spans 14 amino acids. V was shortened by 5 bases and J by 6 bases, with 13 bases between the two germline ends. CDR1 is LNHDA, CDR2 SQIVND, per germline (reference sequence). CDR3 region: CASSEPARDEKLFF. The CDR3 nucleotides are TGTGCCAGTAGTGAACCAGCCCGGGATGAAAAACTGTTTTTT.

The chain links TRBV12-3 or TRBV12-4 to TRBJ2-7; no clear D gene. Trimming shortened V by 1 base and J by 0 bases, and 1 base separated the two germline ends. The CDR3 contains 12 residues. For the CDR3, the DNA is TGTGCCAGCAGTTTAGGCTCCTACGAGCAGTACTTC. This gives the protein CASSLGSYEQYF.